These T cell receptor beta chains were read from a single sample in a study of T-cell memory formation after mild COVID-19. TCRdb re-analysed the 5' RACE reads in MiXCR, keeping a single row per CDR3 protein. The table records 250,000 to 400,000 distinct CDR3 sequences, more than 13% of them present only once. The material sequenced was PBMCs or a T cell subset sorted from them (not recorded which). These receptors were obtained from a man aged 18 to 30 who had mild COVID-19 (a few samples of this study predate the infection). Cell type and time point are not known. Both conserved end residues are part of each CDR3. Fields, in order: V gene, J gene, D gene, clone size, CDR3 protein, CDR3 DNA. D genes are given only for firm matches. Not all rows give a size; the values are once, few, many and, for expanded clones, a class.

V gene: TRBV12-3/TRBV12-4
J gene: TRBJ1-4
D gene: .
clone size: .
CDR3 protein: CASEKLFF
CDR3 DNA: TGTGCCAGTGAAAAACTGTTTTTT

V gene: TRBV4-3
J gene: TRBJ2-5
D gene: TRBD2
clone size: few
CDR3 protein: CASSQGSGAGQETQYF
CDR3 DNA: TGCGCCAGCAGCCAAGGGTCGGGAGCGGGACAAGAGACCCAGTACTTC

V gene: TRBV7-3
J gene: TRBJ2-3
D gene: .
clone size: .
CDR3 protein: CASSLTPGYTDTQYF
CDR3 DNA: TGTGCCAGCAGCTTAACGCCCGGGTACACAGATACGCAGTATTTT

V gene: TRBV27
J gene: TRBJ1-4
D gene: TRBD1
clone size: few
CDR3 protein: CASSAGTGNEKLFF
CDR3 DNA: TGTGCCAGCAGCGCCGGGACAGGGAATGAAAAACTGTTTTTT

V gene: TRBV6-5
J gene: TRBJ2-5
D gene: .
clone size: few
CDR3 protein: CASKRGTVQETQYF
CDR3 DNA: TGTGCCAGCAAGCGCGGGACTGTACAAGAGACCCAGTACTTC

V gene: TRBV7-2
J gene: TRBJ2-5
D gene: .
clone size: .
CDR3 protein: CASSLGMGRETQYF
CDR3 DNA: TGTGCCAGCAGCTTAGGGATGGGCCGGGAGACCCAGTACTTC

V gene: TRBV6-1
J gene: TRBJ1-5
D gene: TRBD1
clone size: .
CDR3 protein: CASSPRQGDQPQHF
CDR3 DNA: TGTGCCAGCAGTCCCCGACAGGGGGATCAGCCCCAGCATTTT

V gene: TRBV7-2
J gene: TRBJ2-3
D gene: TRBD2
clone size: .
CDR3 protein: CASSYVAGVLSTDTQYF
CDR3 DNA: TGTGCCAGCAGCTACGTAGCGGGGGTACTTAGCACAGATACGCAGTATTTT

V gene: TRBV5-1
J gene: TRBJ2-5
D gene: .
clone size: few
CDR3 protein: CASSLSRGAPGETQYF
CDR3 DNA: TGCGCCAGCAGCTTGTCCCGTGGGGCGCCCGGGGAGACCCAGTACTTC

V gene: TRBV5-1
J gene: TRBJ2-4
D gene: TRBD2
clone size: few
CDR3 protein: CASSLVRGGLNIQYF
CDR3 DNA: TGCGCCAGCAGCTTGGTGCGGGGGGGCTTGAACATTCAGTACTTC

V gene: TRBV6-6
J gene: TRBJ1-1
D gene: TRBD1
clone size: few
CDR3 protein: CASRSQGAGTEAFF
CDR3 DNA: TGTGCCAGCAGATCACAGGGGGCCGGGACTGAAGCTTTCTTT

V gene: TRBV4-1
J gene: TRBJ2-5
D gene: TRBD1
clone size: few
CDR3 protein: CASSQDPGTGGVVGETQYF
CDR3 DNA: TGCGCCAGCAGCCAAGATCCGGGGACAGGGGGCGTGGTGGGTGAGACCCAGTACTTC

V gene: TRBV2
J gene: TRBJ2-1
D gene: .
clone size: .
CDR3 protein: CASLSVNEQFF
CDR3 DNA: TGTGCCAGCCTTTCGGTCAATGAGCAGTTCTTC

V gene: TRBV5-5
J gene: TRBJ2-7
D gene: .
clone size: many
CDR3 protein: CASSMITSGTYEQYF
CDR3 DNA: TGTGCCAGCAGCATGATTACGTCCGGGACCTACGAGCAGTACTTC

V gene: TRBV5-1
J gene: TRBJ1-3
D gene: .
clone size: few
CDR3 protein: CASSLGGNSGNTIYF
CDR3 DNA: TGCGCCAGCAGCTTGGGTGGGAACTCTGGAAACACCATATATTTT

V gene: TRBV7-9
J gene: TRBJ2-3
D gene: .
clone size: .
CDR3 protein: CASSPRTVTSTDTQYF
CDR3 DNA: TGTGCCAGCAGCCCGCGGACCGTTACTAGCACAGATACGCAGTATTTT

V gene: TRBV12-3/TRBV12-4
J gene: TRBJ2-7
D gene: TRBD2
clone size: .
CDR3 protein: CASRIAGGYEQYF
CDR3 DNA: TGTGCCAGCAGAATAGCGGGGGGCTACGAGCAGTACTTC

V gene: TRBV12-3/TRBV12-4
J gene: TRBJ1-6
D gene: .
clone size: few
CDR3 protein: CASSLRGNSPLHF
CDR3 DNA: TGTGCCAGCAGTTTACGGGGTAATTCACCCCTCCACTTT

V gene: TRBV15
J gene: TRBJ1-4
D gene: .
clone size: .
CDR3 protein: CATSKRRDQNEKLFF
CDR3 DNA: TGTGCCACCAGCAAGCGCCGCGATCAAAATGAAAAACTGTTTTTT

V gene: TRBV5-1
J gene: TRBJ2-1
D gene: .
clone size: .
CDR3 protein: CASSLVDGANYNEQFF
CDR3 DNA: TGCGCCAGCAGCTTGGTCGATGGGGCTAACTACAATGAGCAGTTCTTC

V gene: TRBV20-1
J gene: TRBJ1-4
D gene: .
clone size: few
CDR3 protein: CSARGATPDGEKLFF
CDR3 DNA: TGCAGTGCTAGAGGGGCGACTCCAGACGGGGAAAAACTGTTTTTT

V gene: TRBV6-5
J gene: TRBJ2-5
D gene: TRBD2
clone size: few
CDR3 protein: CASSTGGLSETQYF
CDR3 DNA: TGTGCCAGCAGTACGGGGGGGCTTTCAGAGACCCAGTACTTC

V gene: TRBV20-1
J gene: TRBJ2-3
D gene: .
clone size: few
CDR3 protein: CSAYSPSRTDTQYF
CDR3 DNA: TGCAGTGCTTATTCCCCCTCTAGAACAGATACGCAGTATTTT

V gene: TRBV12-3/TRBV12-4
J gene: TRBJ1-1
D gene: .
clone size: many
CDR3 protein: CASSLQGFGTEAFF
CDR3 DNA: TGTGCCAGCAGTTTACAGGGATTCGGTACTGAAGCTTTCTTT

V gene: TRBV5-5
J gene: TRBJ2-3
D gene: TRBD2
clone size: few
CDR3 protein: CASSWSLAGGSDTQYF
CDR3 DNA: TGTGCCAGCAGCTGGTCACTAGCGGGGGGGTCAGATACGCAGTATTTT

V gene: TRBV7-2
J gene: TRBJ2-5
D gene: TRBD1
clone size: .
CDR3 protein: CASGQGHQETQYF
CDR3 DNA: TGTGCCAGTGGACAGGGACACCAAGAGACCCAGTACTTC

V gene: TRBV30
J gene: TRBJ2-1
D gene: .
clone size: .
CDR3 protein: CAWSHTNYNEQFF
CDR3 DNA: TGTGCCTGGAGTCATACAAATTACAATGAGCAGTTCTTC

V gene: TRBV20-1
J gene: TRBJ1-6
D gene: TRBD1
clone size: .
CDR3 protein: CSALQGSSSPLHF
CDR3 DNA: TGCAGTGCCCTACAGGGGAGTAGTTCACCCCTCCACTTT

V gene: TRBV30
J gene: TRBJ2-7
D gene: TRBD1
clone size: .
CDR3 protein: CAWSRRGPFYEQYF
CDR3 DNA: TGTGCCTGGAGTCGCAGGGGGCCATTCTACGAGCAGTACTTC

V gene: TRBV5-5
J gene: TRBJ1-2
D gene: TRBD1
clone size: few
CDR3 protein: CASSSPGQGALNYGYTF
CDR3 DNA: TGTGCCAGCAGCTCACCGGGACAGGGGGCCCTAAACTATGGCTACACCTTC

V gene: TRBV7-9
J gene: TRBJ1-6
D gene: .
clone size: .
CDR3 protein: CASSFAPDSPLHF
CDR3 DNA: TGTGCCAGCAGCTTTGCCCCTGATTCACCCCTCCACTTT

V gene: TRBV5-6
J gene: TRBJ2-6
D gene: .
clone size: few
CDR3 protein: CASSLGGGRSSGANVLTF
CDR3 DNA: TGTGCCAGCAGCTTGGGAGGGGGGAGAAGCTCTGGGGCCAACGTCCTGACTTTC